This is a list of T cell receptor beta chains from one sample in a study of blood T cells in healthy people across ages. Each CDR3 protein is one row after TCRdb ran MiXCR on the 5' RACE reads. Counted here are hundreds of thousands of distinct CDR3 sequences, approximately 40% occurring once; the ten biggest clones make up around 32%. The source material was blood. These TCRs come from an older man in good health. Each CDR3 is given with its conserved first and last residue. The order of the fields is clone size, V gene, J gene, CDR3 length, D gene, CDR3 DNA, CDR3 protein. D genes are given only for firm matches. Where a row states a size, it is once, few, many or the class of an expanded clone; other rows omit it.

abundance: few
v_gene: TRBV7-2
j_gene: TRBJ1-2
len: 13
d_gene: -
CDR3nt: TGTGCCAGCAGCTTAGAGGGGACCTATGGCTACACCTTC
CDR3aa: CASSLEGTYGYTF

abundance: -
v_gene: TRBV6-5
j_gene: TRBJ2-7
len: 15
d_gene: TRBD1
CDR3nt: TGTGCCAGCAGTTCACCACGCCTACAGGGGCACGAGCAGTACTTC
CDR3aa: CASSSPRLQGHEQYF

abundance: few
v_gene: TRBV4-3
j_gene: TRBJ1-2
len: 15
d_gene: -
CDR3nt: TGCGCCAGCAGCCAAGATCTTACAAAACGCTATGGCTACACCTTC
CDR3aa: CASSQDLTKRYGYTF

abundance: few
v_gene: TRBV7-2
j_gene: TRBJ2-4
len: 16
d_gene: -
CDR3nt: TGTGCCAGCAGCTTAGTGACACAGGGAGCCAAAAACATTCAGTACTTC
CDR3aa: CASSLVTQGAKNIQYF

abundance: many
v_gene: TRBV5-1
j_gene: TRBJ2-1
len: 11
d_gene: -
CDR3nt: TGTGCCAGCAGCTTACTCAATGAGCAGTTCTTC
CDR3aa: CASSLLNEQFF

abundance: -
v_gene: TRBV3-1
j_gene: TRBJ2-5
len: 14
d_gene: -
CDR3nt: TGTGCCAGCAGCCAAACACGGGGCGCGGAGACCCAGTACTTC
CDR3aa: CASSQTRGAETQYF

abundance: -
v_gene: TRBV18
j_gene: TRBJ1-2
len: 14
d_gene: -
CDR3nt: TGTGCCAGCTCACCACCGGACAGTTCCTATGGCTACACCTTC
CDR3aa: CASSPPDSSYGYTF

abundance: -
v_gene: TRBV3-1
j_gene: TRBJ2-7
len: 14
d_gene: -
CDR3nt: TGTGCCAGCAGCCAAGGATGGAGGGATGGCGAGCAGTACTTC
CDR3aa: CASSQGWRDGEQYF

abundance: few
v_gene: TRBV25-1
j_gene: TRBJ2-7
len: 11
d_gene: -
CDR3nt: TGTGCCACCCCCACGGGCGACGAGCAGTACTTC
CDR3aa: CATPTGDEQYF

abundance: few
v_gene: TRBV3-1
j_gene: TRBJ2-2
len: 14
d_gene: -
CDR3nt: TGTGCCAGCAGCCAAGTCGAAGGGACCGGGGAGCTGTTTTTT
CDR3aa: CASSQVEGTGELFF

abundance: -
v_gene: TRBV5-6
j_gene: TRBJ2-5
len: 12
d_gene: -
CDR3nt: TGTGCCAGCAGCTATAGGACCCAACAGCAGTACTTC
CDR3aa: CASSYRTQQQYF

abundance: many
v_gene: TRBV7-2
j_gene: TRBJ1-3
len: 15
d_gene: -
CDR3nt: TGTGCCAGCAGCTTGCCGGGTCTCTCTGGAAACACCATATATTTT
CDR3aa: CASSLPGLSGNTIYF

abundance: few
v_gene: TRBV24-1
j_gene: TRBJ2-1
len: 18
d_gene: TRBD2
CDR3nt: TGTGCCACCAGTGATTTGCGGGACCTAGCGGGAGGTCACAATGAGCAGTTCTTC
CDR3aa: CATSDLRDLAGGHNEQFF

abundance: -
v_gene: TRBV7-2
j_gene: TRBJ2-1
len: 13
d_gene: -
CDR3nt: TGTGCCAGCAGCCCGGCCTCCTACAATGAGCAGTTCTTC
CDR3aa: CASSPASYNEQFF

abundance: few
v_gene: TRBV7-9
j_gene: TRBJ1-5
len: 15
d_gene: TRBD1
CDR3nt: TGTGCCAGCAGCTTGGGACAGGGGCCTGCACAGCCCCAGCATTTT
CDR3aa: CASSLGQGPAQPQHF

abundance: -
v_gene: TRBV29-1
j_gene: TRBJ2-1
len: 11
d_gene: -
CDR3nt: TGCAGCGTTGAGTCTGGACATGAGCAGTTCTTC
CDR3aa: CSVESGHEQFF

abundance: once
v_gene: TRBV6-2/TRBV6-3
j_gene: TRBJ2-5
len: 14
d_gene: -
CDR3nt: TGTGCCAGCAGTGACGCGGGAAAACAAGAGACCCAGTACTTC
CDR3aa: CASSDAGKQETQYF

abundance: few
v_gene: TRBV7-8
j_gene: TRBJ2-5
len: 17
d_gene: TRBD2
CDR3nt: TGTGCCAGCAGCCCCGGTTTAGCGGGAGTAGAGGAGGAGACCCAGTACTTC
CDR3aa: CASSPGLAGVEEETQYF

abundance: few
v_gene: TRBV2
j_gene: TRBJ2-1
len: 10
d_gene: -
CDR3nt: TGTGCCAGCAAGCGATCTGAGCAGTTCTTC
CDR3aa: CASKRSEQFF

abundance: once
v_gene: TRBV4-3
j_gene: TRBJ1-2
len: 15
d_gene: TRBD1
CDR3nt: TGCGCCAGCAGCCAGGGTGGACAGGTCGGCTATGGCTACACCTTC
CDR3aa: CASSQGGQVGYGYTF

abundance: -
v_gene: TRBV6-6
j_gene: TRBJ2-5
len: 16
d_gene: TRBD2
CDR3nt: TGTGCCAGCAGTTATAAGGCGGGGGGGAAAAACAATGAGCAGTACTTC
CDR3aa: CASSYKAGGKNNEQYF

abundance: -
v_gene: TRBV7-8
j_gene: TRBJ2-7
len: 15
d_gene: -
CDR3nt: TGTGCCAGCAGCTCAACAGGCCCACAGGTTTACGAGCAGTACTTC
CDR3aa: CASSSTGPQVYEQYF

abundance: many
v_gene: TRBV7-2
j_gene: TRBJ2-5
len: 14
d_gene: TRBD1
CDR3nt: TGTGCCAGCAGCCGCCCCGGGACAGCGGAGACCCAGTACTTC
CDR3aa: CASSRPGTAETQYF

abundance: -
v_gene: TRBV12-3/TRBV12-4
j_gene: TRBJ2-5
len: 15
d_gene: -
CDR3nt: TGTGCCAGCAGTTTTCATCGGCAGAGCCAAGAGACCCAGTACTTC
CDR3aa: CASSFHRQSQETQYF

abundance: -
v_gene: TRBV28
j_gene: TRBJ2-7
len: 18
d_gene: TRBD2
CDR3nt: TGTGCCGGCACCCCAGGGAGGAGGGCTAGCGGGAGGAGAGACGAGCAGTACTTC
CDR3aa: CAGTPGRRASGRRDEQYF

abundance: -
v_gene: TRBV12-3/TRBV12-4
j_gene: TRBJ1-2
len: 15
d_gene: -
CDR3nt: TGTGCCAGCAGCTGCGCCGACGGGCCCTCGGGGGGCTACACCTTC
CDR3aa: CASSCADGPSGGYTF

abundance: few
v_gene: TRBV29-1
j_gene: TRBJ1-1
len: 14
d_gene: -
CDR3nt: TGCAGCGTTATAGGACAGTCGATGAACACTGAAGCTTTCTTT
CDR3aa: CSVIGQSMNTEAFF

abundance: -
v_gene: TRBV7-9
j_gene: TRBJ1-6
len: 15
d_gene: TRBD1
CDR3nt: TGTGCCAGCAGCTTAGAAGGGACAGTTAATTCACCCCTCCACTTT
CDR3aa: CASSLEGTVNSPLHF

abundance: few
v_gene: TRBV6-2/TRBV6-3
j_gene: TRBJ1-5
len: 14
d_gene: TRBD1
CDR3nt: TGTGCCAGCGGGGGGACAGACCGCAATCAGCCCCAGCATTTT
CDR3aa: CASGGTDRNQPQHF

abundance: -
v_gene: TRBV10-1
j_gene: TRBJ2-3
len: 16
d_gene: -
CDR3nt: TGCGCCAGCAGTGAGAAATGGGGGGGGGCCACAGATACGCAGTATTTT
CDR3aa: CASSEKWGGATDTQYF

abundance: -
v_gene: TRBV18
j_gene: TRBJ2-3
len: 16
d_gene: TRBD2
CDR3nt: TGTGCCAGCTCACCTGGGACTAGCGCCTACACAGATACGCAGTATTTT
CDR3aa: CASSPGTSAYTDTQYF

abundance: -
v_gene: TRBV20-1
j_gene: TRBJ1-3
len: 14
d_gene: TRBD1
CDR3nt: TGCAGTGCTAGAAGGACAGGGGGACGTGACACCATATATTTT
CDR3aa: CSARRTGGRDTIYF

abundance: -
v_gene: TRBV27
j_gene: TRBJ2-3
len: 16
d_gene: TRBD2
CDR3nt: TGTGCCAGCAGTTCTCTAGCGGGAGGGAAGCGGGATACGCAGTATTTT
CDR3aa: CASSSLAGGKRDTQYF

abundance: -
v_gene: TRBV6-5
j_gene: TRBJ1-4
len: 16
d_gene: TRBD1
CDR3nt: TGTGCCAGCAGTTACACCCACCGACAGGGAACGGAAAAACTGTTTTTT
CDR3aa: CASSYTHRQGTEKLFF

abundance: -
v_gene: TRBV3-1
j_gene: TRBJ1-1
len: 15
d_gene: -
CDR3nt: TGTGCCAGCAGCCAAGGCGACAGGTTCGGGACTGAAGCTTTCTTT
CDR3aa: CASSQGDRFGTEAFF

abundance: few
v_gene: TRBV5-1
j_gene: TRBJ2-5
len: 18
d_gene: TRBD2
CDR3nt: TGCGCCAGCAGCTGGAGAAAAATAGGGACTAGCACGGCGGAGACCCAGTACTTC
CDR3aa: CASSWRKIGTSTAETQYF

abundance: -
v_gene: TRBV5-1
j_gene: TRBJ1-1
len: 14
d_gene: TRBD1
CDR3nt: TGCGCCAGCAGACGGACAGGGGGAGATACTGAAGCTTTCTTT
CDR3aa: CASRRTGGDTEAFF

abundance: -
v_gene: TRBV18
j_gene: TRBJ2-5
len: 15
d_gene: -
CDR3nt: TGTGCCAGCTCACCACCCGCAGGAAATGGCGAGACCCAGTACTTC
CDR3aa: CASSPPAGNGETQYF

abundance: few
v_gene: TRBV7-3
j_gene: TRBJ2-7
len: 15
d_gene: -
CDR3nt: TGTGCCAGCAGCTTAATCGCGGCAGGGCTCAACGAGCAGTACTTC
CDR3aa: CASSLIAAGLNEQYF

abundance: -
v_gene: TRBV10-3
j_gene: TRBJ2-5
len: 14
d_gene: TRBD2
CDR3nt: TGTGCCATCAGTTCTAGCGGAGACTACAATGAGCAGTACTTC
CDR3aa: CAISSSGDYNEQYF

abundance: -
v_gene: TRBV30
j_gene: TRBJ1-5
len: 14
d_gene: TRBD1
CDR3nt: TGTGCCTGGAGTATCGGACAGGGTGGGCAGCCCCAGCATTTT
CDR3aa: CAWSIGQGGQPQHF

abundance: -
v_gene: TRBV4-2
j_gene: TRBJ2-5
len: 17
d_gene: TRBD2
CDR3nt: TGTGCCAGCAGCCAAGACCTCCTAGCGGGAGGCGGAGAGACCCAGTACTTC
CDR3aa: CASSQDLLAGGGETQYF

abundance: -
v_gene: TRBV7-2
j_gene: TRBJ2-7
len: 14
d_gene: TRBD1
CDR3nt: TGTGCCAGCAGCTTAGTCCAGGGGGTCAATGAGCAGTACTTC
CDR3aa: CASSLVQGVNEQYF

abundance: -
v_gene: TRBV7-9
j_gene: TRBJ2-1
len: 15
d_gene: TRBD2
CDR3nt: TGTGCCAGCAGCTTACTCTGGCGGGGGGATGGTGAGCAGTTCTTC
CDR3aa: CASSLLWRGDGEQFF

abundance: many
v_gene: TRBV7-2
j_gene: TRBJ2-1
len: 16
d_gene: -
CDR3nt: TGTGCCAGCACCCGATGGGGGGAGAGCTCCTACAATGAGCAGTTCTTC
CDR3aa: CASTRWGESSYNEQFF

abundance: -
v_gene: TRBV11-3
j_gene: TRBJ2-1
len: 16
d_gene: TRBD1
CDR3nt: TGTGCCAGCAGCCGAGCCGTGACAGGGTACTACAATGAACAGTTCTTC
CDR3aa: CASSRAVTGYYNEQFF

abundance: -
v_gene: TRBV7-2
j_gene: TRBJ2-7
len: 14
d_gene: -
CDR3nt: TGTGCCAGCAGCTTAGGGGGGCCTGTGGATGAGCAGTACTTC
CDR3aa: CASSLGGPVDEQYF

abundance: -
v_gene: TRBV4-2
j_gene: TRBJ2-1
len: 15
d_gene: TRBD2
CDR3nt: TGTGCCAGCAGCCCCCCCCTAGCGGGAGGAAGCGAGCAGTTCTTC
CDR3aa: CASSPPLAGGSEQFF

abundance: -
v_gene: TRBV5-1
j_gene: TRBJ2-3
len: 15
d_gene: TRBD1
CDR3nt: TGCGCCAGCAGCTTCCTGGACAGGGGGTTAGATACGCAGTATTTT
CDR3aa: CASSFLDRGLDTQYF

abundance: few
v_gene: TRBV5-1
j_gene: TRBJ2-3
len: 16
d_gene: TRBD2
CDR3nt: TGCGCCAGCAGCTCCGGACTAGCTTCCTTTCGAGATACGCAGTATTTT
CDR3aa: CASSSGLASFRDTQYF

abundance: once
v_gene: TRBV7-2
j_gene: TRBJ2-2
len: 12
d_gene: -
CDR3nt: TGTGCCAGCAGACCTTTAGGCGGGGAGCTGTTTTTT
CDR3aa: CASRPLGGELFF

abundance: -
v_gene: TRBV3-1
j_gene: TRBJ2-2
len: 15
d_gene: -
CDR3nt: TGTGCCAGCACCCGAGGGAGCTTAGGCACCGGGGAGCTGTTTTTT
CDR3aa: CASTRGSLGTGELFF

abundance: few
v_gene: TRBV20-1
j_gene: TRBJ2-3
len: 14
d_gene: -
CDR3nt: TGCAGTGCTAGTACCGCAGGGCATTTGGATACGCAGTATTTT
CDR3aa: CSASTAGHLDTQYF